Reported below is one T cell receptor (beta chain). Seattle enrolled patients during active infection and tracked them longitudinally. As processed by the authors: Counts of nucleated cells, estimated from reference gene primer amplification, were obtained. Assay: immunoSEQ multiplex PCR; the TCRdb copy retains only in-frame clones and omits some. D and trimming were read from the DNA, whereas the V and J calls and clone size are those reported in that table. The data contain around 290,000 clones, 86% of them seen just once; the ten biggest clones take up around 13%. This specimen comes from a study of blood T cell repertoires in COVID-19. At the level of the study: Specimens from acute and convalescent COVID-19 originated in the United States, Italy and Spain. PBMCs, B-cell-depleted T cells, or T cells provided the cDNA or gDNA that made up the material.

The V end was cut by 2 bases, the J end by 2 bases, with 12 bases between. The CDR3 has 15 amino acids. Looked up from germline, CDR1 is MNHEY and CDR2 is SVGEGT. The chain links TRBV6-2 or TRBV6-3 to TRBJ1-1; maybe TRBD1 (6 bases). This TCR came from a woman in her 70s with COVID-19, enrolled during active disease. The sequenced sample was peripheral blood. The CDR3 nucleotides read TGTGCCAGCAGTTACCCAGGGGAGGGCAACACTGAAGCTTTCTTT. Its translation: CASSYPGEGNTEAFF.